This TCR beta chain derives from a study of blood T cell repertoires in COVID-19. Study-wide context: Acute and convalescent COVID-19 samples came from the United States, Italy and Spain. In each case, the material was cDNA or gDNA derived from T cells, B-cell-depleted T cells, or PBMCs.

The CDR3 is made up of 16 amino acids. V was pared by 4 bases and J by 2 bases, with 15 bases between. The germline CDR1 and CDR2 sequences are SGHRS and YFSETQ. The repertoire was sequenced with immunoSEQ multiplex PCR; TCRdb's copy has only in-frame clones and lacks some. This table has about 240,000 clones, about nine tenths appearing once. The receptor was isolated from a man in his 60s with acute or convalescent COVID-19. The sequenced sample was peripheral blood. This sequence joins TRBV5-1 and TRBJ1-4; possibly TRBD1 for D (6 bases). This CDR3 is CASSITGLGTNEKLFF. In DNA, the CDR3 is TGCGCCAGCAGCATTACAGGGCTAGGGACTAATGAAAAACTGTTTTTT. Variable domain in full (rest from reference TRBV5-1 and TRBJ1-4): KAGVTQTPRYLIKTRGQQVTLSCSPISGHRSVSWYQQTPGQGLQFLFEYFSETQRNKGNFPGRFSGRQFSNSRSEMNVSTLELGDSALYLCASSITGLGTNEKLFFGSGTQLSVL.